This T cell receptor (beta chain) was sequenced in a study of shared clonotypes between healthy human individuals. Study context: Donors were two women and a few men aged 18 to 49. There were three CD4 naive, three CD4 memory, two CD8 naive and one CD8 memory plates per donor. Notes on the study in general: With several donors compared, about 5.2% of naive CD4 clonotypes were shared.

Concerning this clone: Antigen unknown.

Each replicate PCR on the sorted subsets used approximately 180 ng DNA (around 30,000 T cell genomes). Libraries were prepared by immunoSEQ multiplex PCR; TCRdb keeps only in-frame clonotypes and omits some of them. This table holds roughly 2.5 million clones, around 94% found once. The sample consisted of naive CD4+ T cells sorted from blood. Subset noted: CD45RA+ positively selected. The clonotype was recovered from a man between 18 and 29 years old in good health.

The CDR3 nucleotides are TGTGCCAGCAGGTCGGGAGGAAACACCATATATTTT. It translates to CASRSGGNTIYF. The chain is built from TRBV28 and TRBJ1-3; the D is unclear. V was cut by 6 bases and J by 4 bases, with 7 bases left in between. Germline V CDR1 and CDR2: MDHEN, SYDVKM. This CDR3 has 12 amino acids.